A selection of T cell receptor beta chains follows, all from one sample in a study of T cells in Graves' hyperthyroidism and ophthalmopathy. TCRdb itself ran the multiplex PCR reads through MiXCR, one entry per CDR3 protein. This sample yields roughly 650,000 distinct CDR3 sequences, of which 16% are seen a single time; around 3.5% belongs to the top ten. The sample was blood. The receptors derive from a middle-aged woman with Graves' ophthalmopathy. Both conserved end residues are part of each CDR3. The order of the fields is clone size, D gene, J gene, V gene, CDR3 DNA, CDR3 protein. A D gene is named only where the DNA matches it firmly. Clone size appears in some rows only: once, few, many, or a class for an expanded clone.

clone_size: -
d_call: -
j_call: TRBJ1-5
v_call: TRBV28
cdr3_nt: TGTGCCAGCAGGGGGGGCGCGAGTAGCAATCAGCCCCAGCATTTT
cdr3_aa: CASRGGASSNQPQHF

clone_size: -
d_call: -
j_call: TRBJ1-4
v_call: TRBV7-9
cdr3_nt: TGTGCCAGCAGCGATATAAGGGTTCCTGCAACTAATGAAAAACTGTTTTTT
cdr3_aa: CASSDIRVPATNEKLFF

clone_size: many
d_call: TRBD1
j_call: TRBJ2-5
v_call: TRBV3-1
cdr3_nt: TGTGCCAGCAGCCAAGACCGCACAGGGGGGGAGACCCAGTACTTC
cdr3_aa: CASSQDRTGGETQYF

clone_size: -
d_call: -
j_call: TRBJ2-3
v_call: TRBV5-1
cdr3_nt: TGCGCCACAGGCAGCGGAGGCACAGATACGCAGTATTTT
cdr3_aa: CATGSGGTDTQYF

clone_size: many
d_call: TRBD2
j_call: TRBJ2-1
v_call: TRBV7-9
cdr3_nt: TGTGCCAGCACCCTACTAGCGGGAGGTGTGAATGAGCAGTTCTTC
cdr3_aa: CASTLLAGGVNEQFF

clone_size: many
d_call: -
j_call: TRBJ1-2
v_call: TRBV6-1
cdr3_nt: TGTGCCAGCAGTGAACGGCGCCTCTATGGCTACACCTTC
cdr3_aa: CASSERRLYGYTF

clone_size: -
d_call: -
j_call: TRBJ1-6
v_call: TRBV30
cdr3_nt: TGTGCCTTAAGTGACCCGGGCCCCCTCCACTTT
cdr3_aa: CALSDPGPLHF

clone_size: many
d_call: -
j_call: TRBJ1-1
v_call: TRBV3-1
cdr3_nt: TGTGCCAGCAGCCAAGGGGGATATGTTGGGGCGGGCACTGAAGCTTTCTTT
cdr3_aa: CASSQGGYVGAGTEAFF

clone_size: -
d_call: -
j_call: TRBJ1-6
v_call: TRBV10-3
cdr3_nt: TGTGCCATCAGTGAGGGGCAGGGCTGGAATTCACCCCTCCACTTT
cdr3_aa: CAISEGQGWNSPLHF

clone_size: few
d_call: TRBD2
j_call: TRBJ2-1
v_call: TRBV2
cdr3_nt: TGTGCCAGCAGTCGCACGACTAGCGGGGTTTACAATGAGCAGTTCTTC
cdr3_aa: CASSRTTSGVYNEQFF

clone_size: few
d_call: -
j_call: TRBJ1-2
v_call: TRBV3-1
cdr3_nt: TGTGCCAGCAGCCATCCGGGACATGGAAACTATGGCTACACCTTC
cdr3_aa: CASSHPGHGNYGYTF

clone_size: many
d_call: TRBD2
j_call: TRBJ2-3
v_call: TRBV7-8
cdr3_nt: TGTGCCAGCAGGGAGACTAGCGGGAGGGTTGATACGCAGTATTTT
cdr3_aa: CASRETSGRVDTQYF

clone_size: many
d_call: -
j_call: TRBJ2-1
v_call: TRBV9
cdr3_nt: TGTGCCAGCAGCGTAGGGGGGAGACAGTACAATGAGCAGTTCTTC
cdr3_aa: CASSVGGRQYNEQFF

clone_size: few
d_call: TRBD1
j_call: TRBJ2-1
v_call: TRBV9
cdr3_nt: TGTGCCAGCAGCGTAGCCTCGGGACAGGGTTCCTACAATGAGCAGTTCTTC
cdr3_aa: CASSVASGQGSYNEQFF

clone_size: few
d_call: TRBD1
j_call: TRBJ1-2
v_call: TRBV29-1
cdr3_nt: TGCAGCGTTGGAGGAGGGGGCAGGAACTATGGCTACACCTTC
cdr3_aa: CSVGGGGRNYGYTF

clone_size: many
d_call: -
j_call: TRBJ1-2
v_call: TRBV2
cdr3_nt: TGTGCCAGCAGTTTCCCCTTGAATGGCTACACCTTC
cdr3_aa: CASSFPLNGYTF

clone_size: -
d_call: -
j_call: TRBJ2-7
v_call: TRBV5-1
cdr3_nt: TGCGCCAGCAGCTTGACTGGTTTAGTAGGCTCATACGAGCAGTACTTC
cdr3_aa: CASSLTGLVGSYEQYF

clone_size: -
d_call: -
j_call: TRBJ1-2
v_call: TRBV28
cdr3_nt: TGTGCCAGCAGGTCCCCTGCCCAGACTGCTAACTATGGCTACACCTTC
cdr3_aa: CASRSPAQTANYGYTF

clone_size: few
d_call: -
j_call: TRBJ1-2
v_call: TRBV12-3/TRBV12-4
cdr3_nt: TGTGCCAGCAGTTTAAGCAGGGAACCCGGCTACACCTTC
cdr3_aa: CASSLSREPGYTF

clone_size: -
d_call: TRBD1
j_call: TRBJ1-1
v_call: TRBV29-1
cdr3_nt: TGCAGCACAATAAAAGGGGGCTCGAATGAAGCTTTCTTT
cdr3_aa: CSTIKGGSNEAFF

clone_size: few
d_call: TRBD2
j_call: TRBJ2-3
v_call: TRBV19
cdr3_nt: TGTGCCAGTAGTCGGGCGGGAGGAGGGACAGATACGCAGTATTTT
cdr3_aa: CASSRAGGGTDTQYF

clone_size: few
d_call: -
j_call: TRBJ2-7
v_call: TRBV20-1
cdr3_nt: TGCAGTGCCCCAGACGGGCTCTCCTACGAGCAGTACTTC
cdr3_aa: CSAPDGLSYEQYF

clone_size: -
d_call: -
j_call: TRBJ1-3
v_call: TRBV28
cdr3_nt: TGTGCCAGCAGCCCAGGGGCCGAGAACACCATATATTTT
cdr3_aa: CASSPGAENTIYF

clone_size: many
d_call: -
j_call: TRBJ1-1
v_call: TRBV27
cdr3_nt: TGTGCCAGCAGTTTAAAACCAAGTAACACTGAAGCTTTCTTT
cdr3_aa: CASSLKPSNTEAFF

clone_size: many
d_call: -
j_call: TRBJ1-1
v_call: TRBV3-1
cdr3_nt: TGTGCCAGCAGCCAAGGTGGCAGTATCGAAGCTTTCTTT
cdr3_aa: CASSQGGSIEAFF

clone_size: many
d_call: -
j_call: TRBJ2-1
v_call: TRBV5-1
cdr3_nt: TGCGCCAGCAGGGAGGTACGCGGAAGCTCCTACAATGAGCAGTTCTTC
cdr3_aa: CASREVRGSSYNEQFF

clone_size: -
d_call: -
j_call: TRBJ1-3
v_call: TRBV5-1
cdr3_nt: TGCGCCAGCAGCTTGGGATCGTCTCTAGGGGACACCATATATTTT
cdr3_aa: CASSLGSSLGDTIYF

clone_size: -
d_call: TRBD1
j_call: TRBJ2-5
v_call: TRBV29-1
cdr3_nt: TGCAGCGTTGAAGCCCCGACAGGGGGGGAGACCCAGTACTTC
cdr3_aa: CSVEAPTGGETQYF

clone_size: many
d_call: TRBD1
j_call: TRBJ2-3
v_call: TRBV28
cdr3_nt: TGTGCCAGCAGTCGGGGGGGACAGGGGATCCCAGATACGCAGTATTTT
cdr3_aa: CASSRGGQGIPDTQYF

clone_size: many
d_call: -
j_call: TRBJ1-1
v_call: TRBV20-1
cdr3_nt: TGCAGTGCAGGGAGGGGATACACTGAAGCTTTCTTT
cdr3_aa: CSAGRGYTEAFF

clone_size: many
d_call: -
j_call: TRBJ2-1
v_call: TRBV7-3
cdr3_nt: TGTGCCAGCAGCCGTCTTCTGGTAGCTGACTACAATGAGCAGTTCTTC
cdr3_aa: CASSRLLVADYNEQFF